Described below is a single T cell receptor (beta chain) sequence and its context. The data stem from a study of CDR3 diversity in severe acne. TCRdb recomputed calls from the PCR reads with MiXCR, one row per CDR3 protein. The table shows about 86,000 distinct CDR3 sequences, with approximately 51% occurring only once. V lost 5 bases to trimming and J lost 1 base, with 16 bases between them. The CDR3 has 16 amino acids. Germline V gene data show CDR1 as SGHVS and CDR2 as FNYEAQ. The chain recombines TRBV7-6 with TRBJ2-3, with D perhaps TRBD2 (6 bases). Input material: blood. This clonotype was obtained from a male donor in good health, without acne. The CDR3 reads CASSRLTGVGTDTQYF. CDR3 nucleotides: TGTGCCAGCAGCCGGCTGACGGGAGTTGGCACAGATACGCAGTATTTT.